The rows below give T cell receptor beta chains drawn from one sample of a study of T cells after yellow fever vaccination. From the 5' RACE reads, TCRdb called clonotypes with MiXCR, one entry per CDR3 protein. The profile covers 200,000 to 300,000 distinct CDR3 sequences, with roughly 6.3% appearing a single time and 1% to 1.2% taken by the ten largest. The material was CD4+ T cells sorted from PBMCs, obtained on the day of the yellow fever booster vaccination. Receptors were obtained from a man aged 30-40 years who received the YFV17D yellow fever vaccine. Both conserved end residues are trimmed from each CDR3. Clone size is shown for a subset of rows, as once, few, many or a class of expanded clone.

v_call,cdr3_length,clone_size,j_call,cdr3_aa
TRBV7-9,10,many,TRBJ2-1,ASSLLTTLQF
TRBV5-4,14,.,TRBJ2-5,ASSDAEQGRGETQY
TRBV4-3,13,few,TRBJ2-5,ASSQGPGGLETQY
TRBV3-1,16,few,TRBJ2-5,ASSLGLPRGQDQETQY
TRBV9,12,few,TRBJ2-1,ASSVGNGGREQF
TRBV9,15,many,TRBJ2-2,ASSAASGRTSAGELF
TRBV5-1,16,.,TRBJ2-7,ASSLVTGGTGRTYEQY
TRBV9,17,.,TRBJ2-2,ASSVAPIPSGVATGELF
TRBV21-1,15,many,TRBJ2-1,ASSKESREGRNNEQF
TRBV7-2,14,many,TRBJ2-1,ASSLVGGSSYNEQF
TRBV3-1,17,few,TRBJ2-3,ASSQDPTRSGRHTDTQY
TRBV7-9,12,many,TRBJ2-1,ASSLGSEGLEQF
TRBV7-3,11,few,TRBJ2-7,ASSLDRAAEQY
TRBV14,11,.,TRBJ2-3,ASSQGLEDTQY
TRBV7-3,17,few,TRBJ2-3,ASSLTKTSGRHSTDTQY
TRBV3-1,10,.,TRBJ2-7,ASSQEESEQY
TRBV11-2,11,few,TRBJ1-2,ASSLVSRDGYT
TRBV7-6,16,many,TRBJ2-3,ASSLAPRLAGSTDTQY
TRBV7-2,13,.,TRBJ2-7,ASSLAGGLAHEQY
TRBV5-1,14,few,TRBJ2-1,ASSLPGQGALNEQF
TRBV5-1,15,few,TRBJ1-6,ASSLGASGGHNSPLH
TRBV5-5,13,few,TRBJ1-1,ASSLAGQQHTEAF
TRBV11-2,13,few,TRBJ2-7,ASRFDLRGPYEQY
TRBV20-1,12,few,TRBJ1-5,SARELSVNQPQH
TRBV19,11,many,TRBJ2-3,ASTRGSTDTQY
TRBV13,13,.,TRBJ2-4,ASSSTIQGADIQY
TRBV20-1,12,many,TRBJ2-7,SAPGPGNSYEQY
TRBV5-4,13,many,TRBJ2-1,ASSLGLARDNEQF
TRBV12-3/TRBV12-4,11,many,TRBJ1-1,ASSLVWGTEAF
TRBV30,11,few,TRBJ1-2,AWSVISGYGYT
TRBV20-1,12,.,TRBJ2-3,SARLTETTDTQY
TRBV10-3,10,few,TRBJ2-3,AIALAVDTQY
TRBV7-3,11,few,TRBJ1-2,ASSQDREGGYT
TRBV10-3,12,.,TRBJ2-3,AILWTSGSTTQY
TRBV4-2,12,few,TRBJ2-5,ASSQDAREETQY
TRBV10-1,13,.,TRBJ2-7,ASSPMTSGTGEQY
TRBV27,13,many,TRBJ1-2,ASSPLDSFNYGYT
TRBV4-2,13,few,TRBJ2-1,ASSQVGGSYNEQF
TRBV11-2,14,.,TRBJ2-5,ASSPRETGYQETQY
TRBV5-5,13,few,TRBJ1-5,ASSLVWAGDQPQH
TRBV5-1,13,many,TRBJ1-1,ASSSGDRVNTEAF
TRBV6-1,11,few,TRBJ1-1,ASRGQAHTEAF
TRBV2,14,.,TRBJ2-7,ASSSPGGGSSYEQY